The following is a T cell receptor (beta chain) sequence with its context. Its target is unknown. Only in-frame clones appear in the TCRdb table, and some are missing; sequencing was by immunoSEQ multiplex PCR. The sample contains roughly 7,900 clones, under 65% of which appear only once. The sample is drawn from a study of early stage breast cancer tumors. Whole-study context: Invasive lobular carcinomas made up about 30% of the 12 ER+/PR+/HER2- tumors. Each sample averaged approximately 9.8-fold read coverage.

Study-wide points: Tumors had roughly 2.5-fold higher T cell density and higher clonality than adjacent normal breast tissue. Commonly generated sequences made up most enriched TCRB sequences shared between patients.

Input material: breast tumor tissue. The TCR was taken from a person aged 65 to 85 with breast cancer.

In DNA, the CDR3 is TGTGCCAGCAATTTACAGAGCTACACCTTC. As protein: CASNLQSYTF. The J gene is TRBJ1-2, the V gene TRBV6-1; D is undetermined. The germline V gene encodes CDR1 MNHNS and CDR2 SASEGT. V lost 7 bases to trimming and J lost 9 bases, with 9 bases between them. This CDR3 spans 10 amino acids.